A selection of T cell receptor beta chains follows, all from one sample in a study of blood T cell repertoires in COVID-19. Here immunoSEQ multiplex PCR was the method, and the copy in TCRdb shows in-frame clones only, minus some. The profile shows about 62,000 clones, about nine tenths of them singletons. The sequencing input was peripheral blood. These receptors originate from a woman of 80 years or more with acute or convalescent COVID-19. CDR3s include the opening cysteine and the closing phenylalanine or tryptophan. A D gene is named only where the DNA matches it firmly. Clone size is not always given. Where it is, it says once, few, many or a class for expanded clones.

D: -
J: TRBJ1-1
size: once
V: TRBV5-1
CDR3: CASRTRVQNTEAFF
DNA: TGCGCCAGCAGGACGAGGGTCCAGAACACTGAAGCTTTCTTT

D: -
J: TRBJ2-1
size: -
V: TRBV2
CDR3: CASSLGGPEEFF
DNA: TGTGCCAGCAGCCTAGGCGGGCCGGAGGAGTTCTTC

D: -
J: TRBJ2-5
size: -
V: TRBV12-5
CDR3: CASGLVGYQETQYF
DNA: TGTGCTAGTGGTTTGGTCGGGTACCAAGAGACCCAGTACTTC

D: -
J: TRBJ1-5
size: -
V: TRBV5-1
CDR3: CASSLQPQHF
DNA: TGCGCCAGCAGCCTTCAGCCCCAGCATTTT

D: TRBD2
J: TRBJ2-5
size: -
V: TRBV3-1/TRBV3-2
CDR3: CASSQSGRAGETQYF
DNA: TGTGCCAGCAGCCAAAGCGGGAGGGCCGGGGAGACCCAGTACTTC

D: -
J: TRBJ2-2
size: -
V: TRBV9
CDR3: CASSVLSGRGTGELFF
DNA: TGTGCCAGCAGCGTATTAAGCGGGCGTGGGACCGGGGAGCTGTTTTTT

D: -
J: TRBJ2-6
size: -
V: TRBV5-8
CDR3: CASSLSSSGANVLTF
DNA: TGTGCCAGCAGCTTATCCAGCTCTGGGGCCAACGTCCTGACTTTC

D: TRBD2
J: TRBJ2-7
size: -
V: TRBV9
CDR3: CASSLGVLADRYEQYF
DNA: TGTGCCAGCAGCCTAGGGGTGCTAGCGGACCGCTACGAGCAGTACTTC

D: -
J: TRBJ1-3
size: -
V: TRBV5-1
CDR3: CASSLLGLQGNTIYF
DNA: TGCGCCAGCAGCTTGCTAGGGCTACAGGGTAACACCATATATTTT

D: TRBD1
J: TRBJ2-1
size: -
V: TRBV28
CDR3: CASGTGPGNEQFF
DNA: TGTGCCAGCGGGACAGGTCCGGGCAATGAGCAGTTCTTC

D: -
J: TRBJ2-1
size: -
V: TRBV18
CDR3: CASSPQNSYNEQFF
DNA: TGTGCCAGCTCACCTCAAAACTCCTACAATGAGCAGTTCTTC

D: -
J: TRBJ1-4
size: -
V: TRBV18
CDR3: CASSPQDFDNEKLFF
DNA: TGTGCCAGCTCACCTCAGGACTTTGATAATGAAAAACTGTTTTTT

D: -
J: TRBJ1-1
size: -
V: TRBV2
CDR3: CASSPRGGTEAFF
DNA: TGTGCCAGCAGTCCACGGGGGGGCACTGAAGCTTTCTTT

D: -
J: TRBJ1-6
size: -
V: TRBV7-6
CDR3: CASSLLPPGQPGSPLHF
DNA: TGTGCCAGCAGCCTCCTACCCCCCGGACAGCCGGGCTCACCCCTCCACTTT

D: -
J: TRBJ1-2
size: medium-sized
V: TRBV19
CDR3: CASSISQEYYGYTF
DNA: TGTGCCAGTAGTATCAGTCAGGAATACTATGGCTACACCTTC

D: TRBD1
J: TRBJ1-2
size: -
V: TRBV4-1
CDR3: CASSQDIGDRGDYTF
DNA: TGCGCCAGCAGCCAAGATATTGGGGACAGAGGCGACTACACCTTC

D: TRBD2
J: TRBJ2-7
size: -
V: TRBV7-9
CDR3: CASSSGEGEQYF
DNA: TGTGCCAGCAGCTCCGGGGAGGGAGAGCAGTACTTC

D: -
J: TRBJ2-3
size: -
V: TRBV3-1/TRBV3-2
CDR3: CASGKAVDTQYF
DNA: TGTGCCAGCGGCAAAGCGGTGGATACGCAGTATTTT

D: -
J: TRBJ2-3
size: -
V: TRBV29-1
CDR3: CSVGVGGSTDTQYF
DNA: TGCAGCGTCGGGGTGGGTGGGAGCACAGATACGCAGTATTTT

D: -
J: TRBJ2-5
size: -
V: TRBV15
CDR3: CATSRGGQLPGETQYF
DNA: TGTGCCACCAGCAGAGGAGGACAGCTCCCCGGGGAGACCCAGTACTTC

D: TRBD2
J: TRBJ2-3
size: -
V: TRBV19
CDR3: CASSFTSGGNTDTQYF
DNA: TGTGCCAGTAGCTTTACTAGCGGAGGGAACACAGATACGCAGTATTTT

D: TRBD2
J: TRBJ2-3
size: -
V: TRBV10-3
CDR3: CAIGNRGGTDTQYF
DNA: TGTGCCATCGGGAATCGGGGGGGCACAGATACGCAGTATTTT

D: -
J: TRBJ2-2
size: once
V: TRBV4-1
CDR3: CASSQDGTGYAETGELFF
DNA: TGCGCCAGCAGCCAAGATGGAACAGGGTACGCGGAAACCGGGGAGCTGTTTTTT

D: -
J: TRBJ2-7
size: -
V: TRBV7-9
CDR3: CASSLVPGAYEQYF
DNA: TGTGCCAGCAGCTTGGTACCAGGGGCTTACGAGCAGTACTTC

D: TRBD2
J: TRBJ2-1
size: -
V: TRBV6-5
CDR3: CASSTSRLAGDEQFF
DNA: TGTGCCAGCAGTACTAGCCGACTAGCGGGAGACGAGCAGTTCTTC

D: -
J: TRBJ1-2
size: -
V: TRBV11-1
CDR3: CASSRDGDYGYTF
DNA: TGTGCCAGCAGCCGTGACGGGGACTATGGCTACACCTTC

D: -
J: TRBJ2-3
size: -
V: TRBV7-9
CDR3: CASSLGMEADTQYF
DNA: TGTGCCAGCAGCTTAGGCATGGAGGCAGATACGCAGTATTTT

D: -
J: TRBJ2-1
size: -
V: TRBV7-9
CDR3: CASSLGQNSINEQFF
DNA: TGTGCCAGCAGCTTGGGGCAAAATTCGATTAATGAGCAGTTCTTC

D: -
J: TRBJ1-5
size: -
V: TRBV19
CDR3: CASGGRYQPQHF
DNA: TGTGCCAGTGGCGGGAGGTATCAGCCCCAGCATTTT

D: -
J: TRBJ1-2
size: -
V: TRBV28
CDR3: CASSGPKNLRFQEGFYGYTF
DNA: TGTGCCAGCAGTGGACCCAAAAACCTCAGGTTTCAAGAGGGATTTTATGGCTACACCTTC

D: TRBD2
J: TRBJ2-1
size: once
V: TRBV7-9
CDR3: CASSLLTPGTTEYNEQFF
DNA: TGTGCCAGCAGCCTCCTTACGCCCGGGACTACCGAATACAATGAGCAGTTCTTC

D: TRBD1
J: TRBJ1-1
size: -
V: TRBV28
CDR3: CASSRQGDTEAFF
DNA: TGTGCCAGCAGCAGACAGGGGGACACTGAAGCTTTCTTT

D: TRBD2
J: TRBJ2-3
size: -
V: TRBV4-1
CDR3: CASSQVALAGGRDTQYF
DNA: TGCGCCAGCAGCCAAGTTGCCCTAGCGGGGGGACGAGATACGCAGTATTTT

D: TRBD2
J: TRBJ2-1
size: -
V: TRBV7-2
CDR3: CASSWGLAGGGEQFF
DNA: TGTGCCAGCAGCTGGGGACTAGCGGGAGGAGGTGAGCAGTTCTTC

D: TRBD1
J: TRBJ1-2
size: -
V: TRBV19
CDR3: CASWGQGIGYTF
DNA: TGTGCCAGTTGGGGACAGGGGATCGGCTACACCTTC

D: -
J: TRBJ2-2
size: few
V: TRBV4-1
CDR3: CASSQDPGRNTGELFF
DNA: TGCGCCAGCAGCCAAGATCCAGGGCGAAACACCGGGGAGCTGTTTTTT

D: TRBD2
J: TRBJ2-3
size: -
V: TRBV7-2
CDR3: CASTLRPTSGGVQYF
DNA: TGTGCCAGCACTCTGAGGCCCACTAGCGGGGGGGTGCAGTATTTT

D: TRBD2
J: TRBJ2-3
size: -
V: TRBV6-5
CDR3: CASSYRTSGDTQYF
DNA: TGTGCCAGCAGTTACAGGACTAGCGGCGATACGCAGTATTTT

D: -
J: TRBJ2-7
size: -
V: TRBV3-1/TRBV3-2
CDR3: CASSQTGTPYEQYF
DNA: TGTGCCAGCAGCCAAACCGGGACTCCGTACGAGCAGTACTTC

D: TRBD2
J: TRBJ2-7
size: -
V: TRBV7-2
CDR3: CASSLEGGRAYEQYF
DNA: TGTGCCAGCAGCTTAGAAGGCGGGAGGGCCTACGAGCAGTACTTC

D: TRBD1
J: TRBJ1-5
size: -
V: TRBV24-1
CDR3: CATSQGASQPQHF
DNA: TGTGCCACCAGTCAGGGGGCCTCTCAGCCCCAGCATTTT

D: -
J: TRBJ1-1
size: -
V: TRBV11-2
CDR3: CASSPSQAAEAFF
DNA: TGTGCCAGCAGCCCAAGCCAAGCGGCTGAAGCTTTCTTT

D: -
J: TRBJ2-4
size: once
V: TRBV2
CDR3: CASSPEARNIQYF
DNA: TGTGCCAGCAGTCCGGAAGCGAGGAACATTCAGTACTTC

D: TRBD2
J: TRBJ2-3
size: -
V: TRBV11-2
CDR3: CASSLEGGDYGTAQYF
DNA: TGTGCCAGCAGCTTAGAAGGAGGGGACTATGGAACGGCGCAGTATTTT

D: -
J: TRBJ1-4
size: -
V: TRBV19
CDR3: CASSPDSFWEKLFF
DNA: TGTGCCAGTAGTCCAGACAGTTTCTGGGAAAAACTGTTTTTT

D: TRBD1
J: TRBJ1-4
size: few
V: TRBV10-3
CDR3: CAISVVRDRGTGSTNEKLFF
DNA: TGTGCCATCAGTGTCGTCCGGGACAGGGGTACTGGATCAACTAATGAAAAACTGTTTTTT